A single sample is the source of the 26 T cell receptor beta chains below, sequenced in a study of blood T cell repertoires in COVID-19. Clones were sequenced by immunoSEQ multiplex PCR, and TCRdb holds only the in-frame ones, with some missing. Here the sample spans hundreds of thousands of clones, about 85% being singletons. The sample consisted of peripheral blood. Receptors originate from a man aged 25-40 years with active or convalescent COVID-19.

The gene calls are TRBV30 and TRBJ1-5; TRBD1 is a possible D gene (6 bases). V lost 5 bases to trimming and J lost 5 bases, with 16 bases between them. Germline V gene lookup returns CDR1 GTSNPN and CDR2 SVGIG (reference sequence). The CDR3 sequence is 14 residues long. The CDR3 spells CAWSPGTNHQPQHF. CDR3 DNA sequence: TGTGCCTGGTCCCCCGGGACAAACCATCAGCCCCAGCATTTT.

This chain connects TRBV9 to TRBJ1-3; the match to TRBD1 covers 7 bases. Germline values: CDR1 SGDLS, CDR2 YYNGEE. The J segment lost 1 base and the V segment lost 4 bases, leaving 14 bases of the junction unmatched. This CDR3 region has 18 residues. CDR3 bases: TGTGCCAGCAGCCCCCGGGCAGGGGGTTTGATATCTGGAAACACCATATATTTT. It specifies CASSPRAGGLISGNTIYF.

The genes are TRBV7-9 and TRBJ1-5; D gene uncertain. V was trimmed by 5 bases and J by 0 bases, leaving 8 bases between them. CDR3 length: 14 residues. Looked up from germline, CDR1 is SEHNR and CDR2 is FQNEAQ (reference sequence). The CDR3 is CASSASSSNQPQHF. The CDR3 coding sequence is TGTGCCAGCAGCGCTTCGAGTAGCAATCAGCCCCAGCATTTT.

The rearrangement links TRBV30 to TRBJ1-5, with TRBD1 identical over 7 bases. Trimming removed 5 bases from V and 0 bases from J; junction bases left unmatched: 4. From germline, CDR1 is GTSNPN and CDR2 SVGIG (reference sequence). CDR3 length equals 14 residues. The chain's CDR3 is CAWATGDSNQPQHF. Written as DNA, the CDR3 is TGTGCCTGGGCCACAGGGGATAGCAATCAGCCCCAGCATTTT.

V usage is TRBV21-1 and J usage is TRBJ1-4; TRBD1, the table's D call, lacks a check against the DNA. TRBV21-1 is designated a pseudogene. The CDR3 consists of 21 residues. CDR3 region: CASSLKGRGDRGSQSPEKLFF. CDR3 nucleotide sequence: TGTGCCAGCAGCCTTAAAGGTCGTGGGGACAGGGGTTCCCAAAGTCCCGAAAAACTGTTTTTT.

This clone was detected only a few times. V and J are TRBV7-9 and TRBJ1-3, with D unresolved. From germline, CDR1 is SEHNR and CDR2 FQNEAQ (reference sequence). This CDR3 is built from 12 residues. The ends were cut back, 3 bases at V and 4 bases at J, with 4 bases in the middle. CDR3 sequence: CASSFYGNTIYF. The CDR3 DNA reads TGTGCCAGCAGCTTCTACGGAAACACCATATATTTT.

The gene calls are TRBV6-5 and TRBJ2-1; TRBD2 matches 10 bases. V lost 7 bases, J lost 8 bases, and 11 bases stayed unmatched. This CDR3 has 15 amino acids. Germline V CDR1 and CDR2: MNHEY, SVGAGI. This chain's CDR3 is CASMKNPLAGDEQFF. For the CDR3, the DNA is TGTGCCAGCATGAAGAACCCGCTAGCGGGAGATGAGCAGTTCTTC.

This chain connects TRBV4-1 to TRBJ1-1; TRBD1 aligns across 9 bases. This CDR3 region has 15 residues. Trimming cost V 1 base and J 5 bases; bases outside gene matches: 5. The germline V gene encodes CDR1 MGHRA and CDR2 YSYEKL. This CDR3 is CASSQGDRERTEAFF. Here the CDR3 DNA reads TGCGCCAGCAGCCAAGGGGACAGGGAGAGGACTGAAGCTTTCTTT.

The rearrangement uses TRBV21-1 and TRBJ2-7; the table assigns TRBD2, which was not confirmed against the DNA. TRBV21-1 is designated a pseudogene. There are 15 residues in the CDR3. CDR3 DNA sequence: TGTGCCAGCAGCAAAGGGGAGCTAGATCCTTACGAGCAGTACTTC. Translated: CASSKGELDPYEQYF.

Of note for this clone: Other DNA variants within this sample encode the same CDR3. The rearrangement uses TRBV28 and TRBJ2-1; 9 bases align to TRBD1. Trimming cost V 5 bases and J 10 bases; bases outside gene matches: 9. The CDR3 has 14 amino acids. Germline V gene data show CDR1 as MDHEN and CDR2 as SYDVKM. In DNA form, the CDR3 reads TGTGCCAGCAGTCTGGGACAGGGAGCGAGGGAGCAGTTCTTC. It yields the protein CASSLGQGAREQFF.

This clone came up once. The gene calls are TRBV7-9 and TRBJ2-7, with 8 bases that match TRBD2. The CDR3 runs 15 residues. CDR1 is SEHNR and CDR2 is FQNEAQ in the germline V gene (reference sequence). Losses at the gene ends were 5 bases for V and 0 bases for J; bases not matched to a gene: 6. This chain's CDR3 is CASSQIAGTSYEQYF. The CDR3 nucleotides read TGTGCCAGCAGCCAAATAGCGGGAACCTCCTACGAGCAGTACTTC.

This clone was counted at least ten times. The V and J genes are TRBV2 and TRBJ2-5; 7 bases align to TRBD2. Germline lookup yields CDR1 SNHLY and CDR2 FYNNEI. There are 13 residues in the CDR3. V shed 8 bases, J shed 4 bases, and the junction held 7 bases outside the gene matches. CDR3 nucleotides: TGTGCCAGCGGCGCGGGGGAAGGAGAGACCCAGTACTTC. Its translation: CASGAGEGETQYF.

V and J are TRBV5-1 and TRBJ2-1, with D perhaps matching TRBD2 (5 bases). Germline V CDR1 and CDR2: SGHRS, YFSETQ. V lost 5 bases and J lost 4, with 13 bases in between. The CDR3 contains 14 residues. CDR3 coding DNA: TGCGCCAGCAGGTACGGACTGGCTTACAATGAGCAGTTCTTC. Residues: CASRYGLAYNEQFF.

V is TRBV28 and J is TRBJ1-5, with 9 bases lining up with TRBD1. V gave up 5 bases and J gave up 8 bases; unmatched junction bases: 13. Germline-derived CDR1 and CDR2 are MDHEN and SYDVKM. CDR3 length: 16 residues. DNA for the CDR3: TGTGCCAGCAGTCACTCAGGGACAGGGATTTTAGAGCCCCAGCATTTT. Amino acid sequence: CASSHSGTGILEPQHF.

The chain recombines TRBV10-3 with TRBJ1-1; D gene unclear. The CDR3 loop spans 13 amino acids. Trimming pared 4 bases from V and 2 bases from J, leaving 8 bases between. CDR1 ENHRY and CDR2 SYGVKD come from the germline V gene. The CDR3 DNA reads as TGTGCCATCAGTGTAGAGGCAAACACTGAAGCTTTCTTT. Protein sequence: CAISVEANTEAFF.

The chain is built from TRBV3-1 (or the pseudogene TRBV3-2) and TRBJ2-2; tentatively, D is TRBD2 (5 bases). The CDR3 length is 15 residues. Germline values: CDR1 LGHDT, CDR2 YNNKEL (reference sequence). Trimming left V 1 base short and J 6 bases short, with 12 bases between. The CDR3 sequence: CASSQGSARAGELFF. Written as DNA, the CDR3 is TGTGCCAGCAGCCAAGGTAGCGCGAGAGCCGGGGAGCTGTTTTTT.

The chain is built from TRBV3-1 (or the pseudogene TRBV3-2) and TRBJ1-6; D is unresolved. The CDR3 consists of 15 residues. Trimming left V 2 bases short and J 9 bases short, with 14 bases between. CDR1 and CDR2 from the germline V gene are LGHDT and YNNKEL (reference sequence). CDR3 sequence (DNA): TGTGCCAGCAGCCAAAGCGGGCTGTGGGGTTCACCCCTCCACTTT. Translation: CASSQSGLWGSPLHF.

The chain employs TRBV15 and TRBJ1-5; 8 bases align to TRBD1. With V trimmed by 5 bases and J by 4 bases, 7 bases remained unmatched. The CDR3 totals 15 residues. Germline CDR1 is LNHNV and CDR2 is YYDKDF (reference sequence). For the CDR3, the DNA is TGTGCCACCAGCCCGGGACAGGCGGGAAATCAGCCCCAGCATTTT. Translated, it gives CATSPGQAGNQPQHF.

This chain joins TRBV28 and TRBJ2-1; possibly TRBD2 for D (6 bases). There are 16 residues in the CDR3. Germline V CDR1 and CDR2: MDHEN, SYDVKM. V was trimmed by 5 bases and J by 4 bases, leaving 18 bases between them. As DNA, the CDR3 is TGTGCCAGCAGTCCGTGGGGTAGGAGGGAATACAATGAGCAGTTCTTC. This codes for CASSPWGRREYNEQFF.

The genes are TRBV3-1 (or the pseudogene TRBV3-2) and TRBJ2-7; TRBD2 matches 11 bases. The germline gives CDR1 LGHDT, CDR2 YNNKEL (reference sequence). J lost 4 bases, V lost 0 bases, and 5 bases had no gene match. This CDR3 region has 16 residues. This CDR3 is CASSQDGLAGSYEQYF. The CDR3 DNA reads as TGTGCCAGCAGCCAAGACGGACTAGCGGGTTCGTACGAGCAGTACTTC.

This chain connects TRBV5-4 to TRBJ1-3; D not certain. Per the germline V gene, CDR1 is SGHNT and CDR2 is YYREEE (reference sequence). CDR3 length: 13 amino acids. The germline V and J ends were trimmed by 4 bases and 3 bases, with 8 bases remaining between them. The CDR3 loop is CASSLSHGNTIYF. In nucleotides, the CDR3 is TGTGCCAGCAGCCTGAGCCATGGAAACACCATATATTTT.

This clone was detected a few times. This chain connects TRBV5-4 to TRBJ2-1; the match to TRBD2 covers 8 bases. Germline-derived CDR1 and CDR2 are SGHNT and YYREEE (reference sequence). V was clipped by 5 bases and J by 9 bases; unmatched bases: 10. CDR3 length: 14 residues. The CDR3 region is CASSWSGSGIEQFF. In DNA form, the CDR3 reads TGTGCCAGCAGTTGGAGCGGGAGTGGTATTGAGCAGTTCTTC.

This clone was counted only a few times. The rearrangement joins TRBV7-2 to TRBJ1-2; 7 bases are a match to TRBD1. This CDR3 is 13 amino acids long. Germline CDR1 is SGHTA and CDR2 is FQGNSA. V trimming: 1 base; J trimming: 8 bases; junction bases outside the gene matches: 4. The CDR3 protein is CASSLEGGMGYTF. The DNA of the CDR3 is TGTGCCAGCAGCTTAGAAGGGGGCATGGGCTACACCTTC. Full variable domain (missing parts from reference TRBV7-2 and TRBJ1-2): GAGVSQSPSNKVTEKGKDVELRCDPISGHTALYWYRQSLGQGLEFLIYFQGNSAPDKSGLPSDRFSAERTGGSVSTLTIQRTQQEDSAVYLCASSLEGGMGYTFGSGTRLTVV.

The V and J genes are TRBV5-1 and TRBJ2-2; 7 bases match TRBD2. Unmatched junction bases numbered 6, after V lost 0 bases and J lost 7 bases. Germline CDR1 and CDR2: SGHRS and YFSETQ. The CDR3 runs to 15 residues. In DNA form, the CDR3 reads TGCGCCAGCAGCTTGGGCGGGAGCGGTCTCGGGGAGCTGTTTTTT. It yields the protein CASSLGGSGLGELFF. The variable domain in full, with the rest retrieved from reference TRBV5-1 and TRBJ2-2, is KAGVTQTPRYLIKTRGQQVTLSCSPISGHRSVSWYQQTPGQGLQFLFEYFSETQRNKGNFPGRFSGRQFSNSRSEMNVSTLELGDSALYLCASSLGGSGLGELFFGEGSRLTVL.

This chain links TRBV25-1 with TRBJ2-1; 11 bases map to TRBD1. Germline V gene sequence: CDR1 MGHDK, CDR2 SYGVNS. The CDR3 is 15 amino acids. V trimming: 6 bases; J trimming: 7 bases; junction bases outside the gene matches: 8. The CDR3 sequence is CASRGTGGSKNEQFF. CDR3 DNA sequence: TGTGCCAGCAGGGGGACAGGGGGTAGTAAAAATGAGCAGTTCTTC.

This chain links TRBV28 with TRBJ1-1; 10 positions agree with TRBD1. Per germline, CDR1 MDHEN and CDR2 SYDVKM. The V segment lost 3 bases and the J segment 5 bases; nucleotides outside the gene matches: 12. The CDR3 has 17 amino acids. In DNA, the CDR3 is TGTGCCAGCAGTTTTCCCGAGACCGGGACAGGGGTAACTGAAGCTTTCTTT. Encoded protein: CASSFPETGTGVTEAFF.